The next 29 T cell receptor beta chains were all read from a single sample in a study of cytomegalovirus exposure and HLA in healthy donors. Sequencing was performed with immunoSEQ multiplex PCR; in TCRdb, only in-frame clones are kept and a portion is missing. This table has 220,000 or so clones, approximately 83% appearing once. The material sequenced was PBMCs. These receptors originate from a woman younger than 45 in good health and CMV-seropositive.

V gene TRBV7-8 combines with J gene TRBJ2-7; D tentatively fits TRBD1 or TRBD2 (5 bases each). V lost 2 bases, J lost 9 bases, and 8 bases lay in between. CDR1 SGHVS and CDR2 FQNEAQ come from the germline V gene. CDR3 length: 11 residues. The CDR3 sequence: CASSLRDGQYF. The CDR3 DNA sequence: TGTGCCAGCAGCTTAAGGGACGGGCAGTACTTC.

A few counts support this clone. The chain uses TRBV9 and TRBJ2-5; D possibly corresponds to TRBD1 (6 bases). V lost 4 bases to trimming and J lost 4 bases, with 14 bases between them. The CDR3 runs to 14 residues. Germline CDR1 SGDLS, CDR2 YYNGEE. The CDR3: CASSPLTGRETQYF. The CDR3 DNA sequence: TGTGCCAGCAGCCCCCTGACAGGCCGAGAGACCCAGTACTTC.

The V gene is TRBV30, the J gene TRBJ1-4, with TRBD1 as a possible D gene (6 bases). Looked up from germline, CDR1 is GTSNPN and CDR2 is SVGIG (reference sequence). Trimming shortened V by 2 bases and J by 9 bases, and 19 bases separated the two germline ends. The CDR3 length is 15 residues. In DNA form, the CDR3 reads TGTGCCTGGAGTTTTGACGGCAGGGGAGATCAAAAACTGTTTTTT. Its protein is CAWSFDGRGDQKLFF.

V is TRBV9 and J is TRBJ2-1; no clear D gene. Trimming removed 3 bases from V and 5 bases from J, with 9 bases in between. The germline V gene has CDR1 SGDLS and CDR2 YYNGEE. The CDR3 has 13 amino acids. The CDR3 loop reads CASSAPTDNEQFF. CDR3 bases: TGTGCCAGCAGCGCCCCCACGGACAATGAGCAGTTCTTC.

The chain carries TRBV9 and TRBJ2-7; the match to TRBD1 covers 10 bases. CDR3 length equals 14 residues. Germline V lookup: CDR1 SGDLS, CDR2 YYNGEE. The V segment lost 3 bases and the J segment 6 bases; nucleotides outside the gene matches: 6. For the CDR3, the DNA is TGTGCCAGCAGCGCCGGGACAGGGGTTGTCGAGCAGTACTTC. This translates into CASSAGTGVVEQYF.

The V gene is TRBV7-9, the J gene TRBJ2-7; D might be TRBD2 (6 bases). Trimming stripped 2 bases from V and 4 bases from J, with 18 bases between. From germline, CDR1 is SEHNR and CDR2 FQNEAQ (reference sequence). This CDR3 is 16 amino acids long. The CDR3 nucleotides read TGTGCCAGCAGCTTATCCTCCCCTTTCGGGGGTTACGAGCAGTACTTC. This encodes CASSLSSPFGGYEQYF.

The CDR3 reads CASSYPAGKGQPQHF. In nucleotides, the CDR3 is TGTGCCAGCAGTTACCCCGCTGGAAAAGGGCAGCCCCAGCATTTT. This rearrangement joins TRBV6-6 to TRBJ1-5, with D uncertain. Germline assignment: CDR1 MNHNY and CDR2 SVGAGI (reference sequence). The length of the CDR3 is 15 residues. Trimming took off 2 bases at V and 7 bases at J, with 15 bases between the two ends.

A single count supports this clone. This chain uses TRBV9 with TRBJ2-1; D remains ambiguous. Trimming cost V 0 bases and J 0 bases, with 10 bases left between them. The CDR3 runs 16 residues. CDR1 is SGDLS, CDR2 YYNGEE, per germline. The CDR3 DNA sequence: TGTGCCAGCAGCGTAGGAGTAGGGCCCTCCTACAATGAGCAGTTCTTC. Its translation is CASSVGVGPSYNEQFF.

The CDR3 is CASSQDAGGWSDTQYF. Here the CDR3 DNA reads TGCGCCAGCAGCCAAGATGCGGGAGGTTGGTCAGATACGCAGTATTTT. The chain is built from TRBV4-1 and TRBJ2-3, with TRBD2 identical over 8 bases. CDR3 length equals 16 residues. The V gene end was trimmed by 0 bases and the J gene end by 4 bases; junction bases not matched to a gene: 6. CDR1 MGHRA and CDR2 YSYEKL come from the germline V gene.

CDR3 DNA: TGCGCCAGCAGCCCACAACTCATTAGCTCCTACAATGAGCAGTTCTTC. Amino acid sequence: CASSPQLISSYNEQFF. The chain uses TRBV5-1 and TRBJ2-1, with no clear D. Germline lookup yields CDR1 SGHRS and CDR2 YFSETQ. With 4 bases removed from V and 0 bases from J, the gap between germline ends came to 14 bases. This CDR3 has 16 residues.

CDR3 sequence (DNA): TGTGCCAGCAGTTACGAGGTTAGCGGCACCGGGGAGCTGTTTTTT. Residues: CASSYEVSGTGELFF. The rearrangement links TRBV6-5 to TRBJ2-2; D is perhaps TRBD2 (6 bases). CDR3 length: 15 amino acids. Germline assignment: CDR1 MNHEY and CDR2 SVGAGI. Between the trimmed V and J ends, which lost 2 bases and 4 bases, there was a span of 11 bases.

The chain has TRBV6-5 and TRBJ2-3, with 11 bases lining up with TRBD2. This CDR3 is 15 amino acids long. V was pared by 5 bases and J by 2 bases, with 3 bases of the junction left unmatched. CDR1 is MNHEY and CDR2 is SVGAGI in the germline V gene. The CDR3 spells CASSRLAGSTDTQYF. The CDR3 DNA is TGTGCCAGCAGTCGACTAGCGGGATCCACAGATACGCAGTATTTT.

V and J are TRBV9 and TRBJ1-5; D is undetermined. CDR3 length: 15 residues. Germline values: CDR1 SGDLS, CDR2 YYNGEE. V was shortened by 0 bases and J by 0 bases, with 7 bases between the two germline ends. DNA of the CDR3: TGTGCCAGCAGCGTAGGCAAGGATAGCAATCAGCCCCAGCATTTT. It translates to CASSVGKDSNQPQHF.

This rearrangement joins TRBV9 to TRBJ2-3; D could derive from TRBD1 or TRBD2 (6 bases each). V shed 7 bases and J shed 5 bases, with 29 bases lying between them. CDR1 and CDR2 (germline): SGDLS, YYNGEE. CDR3 length equals 18 residues. The CDR3 DNA is TGTGCCAGCGAGGAGCGGATCCGTGTAGGAGGGGGAATAGATACGCAGTATTTT. Translation: CASEERIRVGGGIDTQYF. Looking up the rest from reference TRBV9 and TRBJ2-3 gives the full variable domain: DSGVTQTPKHLITATGQRVTLRCSPRSGDLSVYWYQQSLDQGLQFLIQYYNGEERAKGNILERFSAQQFPDLHSELNLSSLELGDSALYFCASEERIRVGGGIDTQYFGPGTRLTVL.

The gene calls are TRBV5-1 and TRBJ2-1; 12 bases map to TRBD2. The CDR3 length is 14 residues. With V trimmed by 7 bases and J by 8 bases, 7 bases remained unmatched. The V gene's germline CDR1 is SGHRS and CDR2 YFSETQ. The CDR3 DNA reads TGCGCCAGCGGTCCGACTAGCGGGAGCCATGAGCAGTTCTTC. Protein sequence: CASGPTSGSHEQFF.

This rearrangement joins TRBV19 to TRBJ2-7; TRBD1 matches at 10 bases. Germline V CDR1 and CDR2: LNHDA, SQIVND (reference sequence). CDR3 length: 18 amino acids. V dropped 1 base and J dropped 3; count of bases not matched to a gene: 12. The CDR3 region has the DNA TGTGCCAGTAGTATAGCCACTTCGGACAGGGGGTCTCACTACGAGCAGTACTTC. It yields the protein CASSIATSDRGSHYEQYF.

J is TRBJ2-2 and V is TRBV7-9; 7 bases align to TRBD2. V was pared by 8 bases and J by 6 bases, with 6 bases of the junction left unmatched. Germline V lookup: CDR1 SEHNR, CDR2 FQNEAQ (reference sequence). The CDR3 loop spans 13 amino acids. The CDR3 DNA sequence: TGTGCCAGCGAGCGGGAAGTCTCCGGGGAGCTGTTTTTT. Protein product: CASEREVSGELFF.

The V gene is TRBV30, the J gene TRBJ1-2; TRBD1 agrees at 7 bases. CDR1 is GTSNPN and CDR2 is SVGIG in the germline V gene (reference sequence). There are 14 residues in the CDR3. V lost 5 bases, J lost 1 base, and 7 bases stayed unmatched. CDR3 protein: CAWGRQGGNYGYTF. As DNA, the CDR3 is TGTGCCTGGGGCCGACAGGGAGGTAACTATGGCTACACCTTC.

This chain joins TRBV25-1 and TRBJ1-2; maybe TRBD1 (5 bases). CDR1 and CDR2 (germline): MGHDK, SYGVNS. This CDR3 is 17 amino acids long. Trimming shortened V by 2 bases and J by 8 bases, and 24 bases separated the two germline ends. CDR3 sequence (DNA): TGTGCCAGCAGTGAAGGGCCTCCGACAGCTAATTACGACGGCTACACCTTC. It codes for CASSEGPPTANYDGYTF.

The chain combines TRBV6-6 with TRBJ2-5; D uncertain. The CDR3 contains 12 residues. The germline V and J ends were trimmed by 2 bases and 2 bases, with 3 bases remaining between them. Germline values: CDR1 MNHNY, CDR2 SVGAGI (reference sequence). CDR3: CASSYGQETQYF. The DNA for the CDR3 is TGTGCCAGCAGTTACGGACAAGAGACCCAGTACTTC.

V and J are TRBV19 and TRBJ2-7; D might be TRBD2 (5 bases). V was shortened by 3 bases and J by 6 bases, with 12 bases between the two germline ends. The germline V gene has CDR1 LNHDA and CDR2 SQIVND (reference sequence). The CDR3 has 13 residues. CDR3 sequence: CASSMELRGEQYF. CDR3 coding DNA: TGTGCCAGTAGTATGGAGCTACGGGGCGAGCAGTACTTC.

The DNA for the CDR3 is TGTGCCAGCAGCCTGAATAGCCCGCTAGCGGGAGGGCCCACAGATACGCAGTATTTT. Translating gives CASSLNSPLAGGPTDTQYF. The rearrangement uses TRBV13 and TRBJ2-3; 12 bases agree with TRBD2. Germline CDR1 and CDR2: PRHDT and FYEKMQ (reference sequence). The J segment lost 2 bases and the V segment lost 5 bases, leaving 14 bases of the junction unmatched. This CDR3 has 19 residues.

The rearrangement joins TRBV5-1 to TRBJ1-3; D call uncertain. Trimming pared 6 bases from V and 8 bases from J, leaving 18 bases between. This CDR3 contains 14 residues. Germline assignment: CDR1 SGHRS and CDR2 YFSETQ. This CDR3 reads CASTLTTGADTIYF. In nucleotides, the CDR3 is TGCGCCAGCACCCTAACCACGGGAGCTGACACCATATATTTT.

This clone came up a few times. The chain links TRBV5-1 to TRBJ2-2; D is unresolved. The germline V and J ends were trimmed by 2 bases and 2 bases, with 10 bases remaining between them. Germline V gene lookup returns CDR1 SGHRS and CDR2 YFSETQ. This CDR3 has 15 residues. The chain's CDR3 is CASSLGTLNTGELFF. CDR3 bases: TGCGCCAGCAGCTTAGGCACACTCAACACCGGGGAGCTGTTTTTT.

The chain uses TRBV6-1 and TRBJ2-7, with 10 nucleotides matching TRBD1. The CDR3 is 15 residues long. V was clipped by 6 bases and J by 2 bases; unmatched bases: 7. Germline V CDR1 and CDR2: MNHNS, SASEGT. The CDR3 DNA reads as TGTGCCAGCAGAATTTCGACAGGGGGCACCTACGAGCAGTACTTC. Translating it yields CASRISTGGTYEQYF.

The chain recombines TRBV15 with TRBJ1-1; D gene unclear. The length of the CDR3 is 13 residues. CDR1 and CDR2 from the germline V gene are LNHNV and YYDKDF (reference sequence). Trimming took 3 bases from V and 5 from J, leaving 10 bases between them. The CDR3 nucleotides read TGTGCCACCAGCAGTTCTTATACGACTGAAGCTTTCTTT. Protein sequence: CATSSSYTTEAFF. Supplemented by reference TRBV15 and TRBJ1-1, the full variable domain reads DAMVIQNPRYQVTQFGKPVTLSCSQTLNHNVMYWYQQKSSQAPKLLFHYYDKDFNNEADTPDNFQSRRPNTSFCFLDIRSPGLGDTAMYLCATSSSYTTEAFFGQGTRLTVV.

The genes are TRBV2 and TRBJ1-2, with 7 bases lining up with TRBD1. CDR1 is SNHLY, CDR2 FYNNEI, per germline. The CDR3 consists of 15 residues. The J segment lost 8 bases and the V segment lost 6 bases, leaving 15 bases of the junction unmatched. This chain's CDR3 is CASRLQSGQKIGYTF. In DNA form, the CDR3 reads TGTGCCAGCAGACTACAGTCGGGACAGAAGATCGGCTACACCTTC. The full variable domain, in which reference TRBV2 and TRBJ1-2 provide the parts outside the CDR3, is EPEVTQTPSHQVTQMGQEVILRCVPISNHLYFYWYRQILGQKVEFLVSFYNNEISEKSEIFDDQFSVERPDGSNFTLKIRSTKLEDSAMYFCASRLQSGQKIGYTFGSGTRLTVV.

V usage is TRBV11-2 and J usage is TRBJ2-7; TRBD2 matches at 13 bases. Germline V CDR1 and CDR2: SGHAT, FQNNGV. This CDR3 is built from 16 residues. The V and J ends lost 5 bases and 4 bases, in that order; junction bases with no gene match: 8. In nucleotides, the CDR3 is TGTGCCAGCAGCCTGAGAGGGACTAGCGGGAAGTACGAGCAGTACTTC. Translation gives CASSLRGTSGKYEQYF. The entire variable domain, with the rest obtained from reference TRBV11-2 and TRBJ2-7, is as follows: EAGVAQSPRYKIIEKRQSVAFWCNPISGHATLYWYQQILGQGPKLLIQFQNNGVVDDSQLPKDRFSAERLKGVDSTLKIQPAKLEDSAVYLCASSLRGTSGKYEQYFGPGTRLTVT.

V and J are TRBV6-5 and TRBJ2-3; D is possibly TRBD2 (6 bases). The germline gives CDR1 MNHEY, CDR2 SVGAGI. The V gene lost 4 bases and the J gene lost 4 bases, with 15 bases spanning the gap. The CDR3 is 15 amino acids. The CDR3 DNA reads as TGTGCCAGCAGTTTTCTTACGGGAGTCCCAGATACGCAGTATTTT. Encoded protein: CASSFLTGVPDTQYF.